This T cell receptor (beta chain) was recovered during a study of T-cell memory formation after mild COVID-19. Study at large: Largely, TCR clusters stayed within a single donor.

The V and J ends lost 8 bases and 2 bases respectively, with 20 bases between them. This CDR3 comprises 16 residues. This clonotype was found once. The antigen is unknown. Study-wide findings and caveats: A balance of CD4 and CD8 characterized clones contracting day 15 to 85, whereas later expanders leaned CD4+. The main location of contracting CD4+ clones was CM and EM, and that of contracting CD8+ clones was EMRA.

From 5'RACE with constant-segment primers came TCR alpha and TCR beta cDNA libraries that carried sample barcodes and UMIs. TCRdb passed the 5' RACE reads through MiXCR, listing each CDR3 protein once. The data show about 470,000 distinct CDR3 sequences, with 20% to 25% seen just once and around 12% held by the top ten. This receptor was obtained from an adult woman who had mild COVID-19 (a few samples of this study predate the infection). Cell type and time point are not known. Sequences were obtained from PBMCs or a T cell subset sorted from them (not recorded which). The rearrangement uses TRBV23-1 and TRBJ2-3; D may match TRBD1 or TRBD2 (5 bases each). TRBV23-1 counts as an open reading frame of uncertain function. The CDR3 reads CASCPQTGRVTDTQYF. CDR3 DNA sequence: TGCGCCAGCTGTCCCCAGACGGGACGGGTCACAGATACGCAGTATTTT.